These T cell receptor beta chains were read from a single sample in a study of response to subunit inactivated influenza vaccine. TCRdb independently ran MiXCR on the RT-PCR reads; one entry per CDR3 protein. The data show about 530,000 distinct CDR3 sequences, over 9.5% seen once. The specimen was PBMCs from blood, collected on the day of vaccination. The receptors derive from a man over 45 who received an inactivated influenza vaccine. Both conserved end residues are part of each CDR3. The D gene is left open where the match is weak. Some rows mark clone size as missing; the rest say once, few, many or name a class of expanded clone.

V gene: TRBV5-1
D gene: NA
clone size: once
J gene: TRBJ2-5
CDR3 protein: CASSFNLRETQYF
CDR3 DNA: TGCGCCAGCAGCTTCAATCTAAGAGAGACCCAGTACTTC

V gene: TRBV20-1
D gene: NA
clone size: many
J gene: TRBJ2-5
CDR3 protein: CSAPLGGETQYF
CDR3 DNA: TGCAGTGCTCCCTTGGGTGGAGAGACCCAGTACTTC

V gene: TRBV2
D gene: NA
clone size: NA
J gene: TRBJ1-4
CDR3 protein: CASSEEWQNEKLFF
CDR3 DNA: TGTGCCAGCAGTGAAGAGTGGCAGAATGAAAAACTGTTTTTT

V gene: TRBV10-3
D gene: NA
clone size: few
J gene: TRBJ1-5
CDR3 protein: CAISESGHSNQPQHF
CDR3 DNA: TGTGCCATCAGTGAGTCCGGACATAGCAATCAGCCCCAGCATTTT

V gene: TRBV6-5
D gene: NA
clone size: few
J gene: TRBJ2-7
CDR3 protein: CASSYRQAFYEQYF
CDR3 DNA: TGTGCCAGCAGTTACAGGCAGGCCTTCTACGAGCAGTACTTC

V gene: TRBV4-2
D gene: TRBD1
clone size: NA
J gene: TRBJ2-2
CDR3 protein: CASSRIPGRDRKDGKELFF
CDR3 DNA: TGTGCCAGCAGCCGAATACCAGGCCGGGACAGGAAGGACGGTAAGGAGCTGTTTTTT

V gene: TRBV5-5
D gene: TRBD2
clone size: few
J gene: TRBJ2-1
CDR3 protein: CASSLLAGNEQFF
CDR3 DNA: TGTGCCAGCAGCTTGCTAGCGGGCAATGAGCAGTTCTTC

V gene: TRBV19
D gene: TRBD2
clone size: few
J gene: TRBJ2-3
CDR3 protein: CASSPGLAGDLSTDTQYF
CDR3 DNA: TGTGCCAGTAGTCCGGGACTAGCGGGAGACCTCAGCACAGATACGCAGTATTTT

V gene: TRBV5-5
D gene: TRBD2
clone size: NA
J gene: TRBJ2-5
CDR3 protein: CASSDPRLALKEETQYF
CDR3 DNA: TGTGCCAGCAGCGACCCCAGACTAGCGTTGAAGGAAGAGACCCAGTACTTC

V gene: TRBV5-1
D gene: NA
clone size: few
J gene: TRBJ2-3
CDR3 protein: CASSFGLATYTDTQYF
CDR3 DNA: TGCGCCAGCAGCTTTGGGCTAGCGACCTACACAGATACGCAGTATTTT

V gene: TRBV7-2
D gene: TRBD2
clone size: NA
J gene: TRBJ2-5
CDR3 protein: CASRPAGAETQYF
CDR3 DNA: TGTGCCAGCAGACCAGCGGGAGCAGAGACCCAGTACTTC

V gene: TRBV12-3/TRBV12-4
D gene: TRBD1
clone size: many
J gene: TRBJ2-1
CDR3 protein: CASSRDRGLYNEQFF
CDR3 DNA: TGTGCCAGCAGTCGGGACAGGGGGCTTTACAATGAGCAGTTCTTC

V gene: TRBV7-8
D gene: NA
clone size: few
J gene: TRBJ2-3
CDR3 protein: CASSLARGESTDTQYF
CDR3 DNA: TGTGCCAGCAGCTTAGCTCGCGGGGAAAGCACAGATACGCAGTATTTT

V gene: TRBV12-3/TRBV12-4
D gene: NA
clone size: many
J gene: TRBJ2-1
CDR3 protein: CASSFQTMGNEQFF
CDR3 DNA: TGTGCCAGCAGTTTCCAGACTATGGGCAATGAGCAGTTCTTC

V gene: TRBV7-8
D gene: TRBD2
clone size: NA
J gene: TRBJ2-1
CDR3 protein: CASSFRQRGLYNEQFF
CDR3 DNA: TGTGCCAGCAGCTTCCGCCAGCGGGGACTCTACAATGAGCAGTTCTTC

V gene: TRBV12-3/TRBV12-4
D gene: NA
clone size: NA
J gene: TRBJ2-3
CDR3 protein: CASLRTSTDTQYF
CDR3 DNA: TGTGCCAGCCTGAGGACTAGCACAGATACGCAGTATTTT

V gene: TRBV18
D gene: NA
clone size: NA
J gene: TRBJ2-2
CDR3 protein: CASSPTDRFLTFTGELFF
CDR3 DNA: TGTGCCAGCTCACCGACGGACCGTTTCCTTACCTTTACCGGGGAGCTGTTTTTT

V gene: TRBV5-1
D gene: NA
clone size: NA
J gene: TRBJ2-7
CDR3 protein: CASSFYSSYEQYF
CDR3 DNA: TGCGCCAGCAGTTTTTACAGCTCCTACGAGCAGTACTTC

V gene: TRBV27
D gene: NA
clone size: many
J gene: TRBJ2-7
CDR3 protein: CASSPTTVPYEQYF
CDR3 DNA: TGTGCCAGCAGTCCCACGACAGTCCCCTACGAGCAGTACTTC

V gene: TRBV20-1
D gene: NA
clone size: NA
J gene: TRBJ2-7
CDR3 protein: CSARDHRGTNYEQYF
CDR3 DNA: TGCAGTGCTAGAGATCACAGGGGGACTAACTACGAGCAGTACTTC

V gene: TRBV19
D gene: NA
clone size: many
J gene: TRBJ2-5
CDR3 protein: CASSVDHAQETQYF
CDR3 DNA: TGTGCCAGTAGTGTAGACCATGCCCAAGAGACCCAGTACTTC

V gene: TRBV5-6
D gene: TRBD1
clone size: many
J gene: TRBJ1-3
CDR3 protein: CATSTTGDGNTIYF
CDR3 DNA: TGTGCCACCTCTACGACAGGGGATGGAAACACCATATATTTT

V gene: TRBV29-1
D gene: NA
clone size: NA
J gene: TRBJ2-1
CDR3 protein: CSVEKGGLLF
CDR3 DNA: TGCAGCGTTGAAAAAGGAGGGCTGCTCTTC

V gene: TRBV6-5
D gene: TRBD2
clone size: NA
J gene: TRBJ2-1
CDR3 protein: CASSYTSGINSYNEQFF
CDR3 DNA: TGTGCCAGCAGTTATACTAGCGGGATTAATAGCTACAATGAGCAGTTCTTC

V gene: TRBV3-1
D gene: TRBD1
clone size: few
J gene: TRBJ2-7
CDR3 protein: CASSLTRGYEQYF
CDR3 DNA: TGTGCCAGCAGCCTTACCAGGGGGTACGAGCAGTACTTC

V gene: TRBV5-6
D gene: NA
clone size: many
J gene: TRBJ2-3
CDR3 protein: CASSPGLADTQYF
CDR3 DNA: TGTGCCAGCAGCCCGGGACTTGCAGATACGCAGTATTTT

V gene: TRBV5-1
D gene: NA
clone size: few
J gene: TRBJ2-2
CDR3 protein: CASHGDNTGELFF
CDR3 DNA: TGCGCCAGCCACGGAGATAACACCGGGGAGCTGTTTTTT

V gene: TRBV5-5
D gene: NA
clone size: few
J gene: TRBJ2-1
CDR3 protein: CASSLTTSSYNEQFF
CDR3 DNA: TGTGCCAGCAGCTTAACAACGAGCTCCTACAATGAGCAGTTCTTC

V gene: TRBV14
D gene: TRBD1
clone size: NA
J gene: TRBJ1-5
CDR3 protein: CASSQPGQGPNQPQHF
CDR3 DNA: TGTGCCAGCAGCCAACCTGGACAGGGACCTAATCAGCCCCAGCATTTT

V gene: TRBV5-5
D gene: NA
clone size: NA
J gene: TRBJ2-6
CDR3 protein: CASSLRVVSMGANVLTF
CDR3 DNA: TGTGCCAGCAGCTTGCGGGTGGTTAGTATGGGGGCCAACGTCCTGACTTTC

V gene: TRBV7-8
D gene: TRBD1
clone size: few
J gene: TRBJ1-6
CDR3 protein: CASSLGTGASIHSPLHF
CDR3 DNA: TGTGCCAGCAGCTTAGGGACAGGGGCGTCTATCCATTCACCCCTCCACTTT

V gene: TRBV12-3/TRBV12-4
D gene: NA
clone size: many
J gene: TRBJ2-1
CDR3 protein: CASSPTRGWGQFF
CDR3 DNA: TGTGCCAGCAGTCCAACTAGAGGGTGGGGGCAGTTCTTC

V gene: TRBV24-1
D gene: NA
clone size: few
J gene: TRBJ1-1
CDR3 protein: CATSDLTGKAFF
CDR3 DNA: TGTGCCACCAGTGATTTGACCGGAAAGGCTTTCTTT

V gene: TRBV12-3/TRBV12-4
D gene: NA
clone size: NA
J gene: TRBJ2-2
CDR3 protein: CASRDILRPGGELFF
CDR3 DNA: TGTGCCAGCAGGGATATCCTTCGCCCCGGGGGGGAGCTGTTTTTT

V gene: TRBV24-1
D gene: TRBD1
clone size: few
J gene: TRBJ2-3
CDR3 protein: CATSDLQGQGYDTQYF
CDR3 DNA: TGTGCCACCAGTGATTTGCAGGGACAGGGGTACGATACGCAGTATTTT

V gene: TRBV12-3/TRBV12-4
D gene: NA
clone size: NA
J gene: TRBJ2-5
CDR3 protein: CASSQPSRGSQETQYF
CDR3 DNA: TGTGCCAGCAGTCAACCCTCCCGGGGAAGCCAAGAGACCCAGTACTTC

V gene: TRBV5-1
D gene: NA
clone size: NA
J gene: TRBJ2-2
CDR3 protein: CASSLELQLAGTGELFF
CDR3 DNA: TGCGCCAGCAGCTTGGAGTTACAGCTAGCCGGCACCGGGGAGCTGTTTTTT

V gene: TRBV2
D gene: NA
clone size: many
J gene: TRBJ2-2
CDR3 protein: CASSEALGAGELFF
CDR3 DNA: TGTGCCAGCAGTGAAGCGCTTGGGGCCGGGGAGCTGTTTTTT

V gene: TRBV5-6
D gene: NA
clone size: NA
J gene: TRBJ2-5
CDR3 protein: CASSSATGMGTQYF
CDR3 DNA: TGTGCCAGCAGCTCCGCTACAGGGATGGGGACCCAGTACTTC

V gene: TRBV15
D gene: TRBD2
clone size: once
J gene: TRBJ2-7
CDR3 protein: CATSRDLAVSYEQYF
CDR3 DNA: TGTGCCACCAGCAGAGATCTAGCGGTCTCCTACGAGCAGTACTTC

V gene: TRBV3-1
D gene: NA
clone size: NA
J gene: TRBJ2-1
CDR3 protein: CASSPPPIGINEQFF
CDR3 DNA: TGTGCCAGCAGCCCACCTCCTATCGGGATCAATGAGCAGTTCTTC

V gene: TRBV4-2
D gene: TRBD2
clone size: NA
J gene: TRBJ2-1
CDR3 protein: CASSQDWGSGRVNEQFF
CDR3 DNA: TGTGCCAGCAGCCAAGATTGGGGTAGCGGGAGAGTCAATGAGCAGTTCTTC

V gene: TRBV7-2
D gene: NA
clone size: few
J gene: TRBJ2-1
CDR3 protein: CASSYPGGGQAYNEQFF
CDR3 DNA: TGTGCCAGCAGCTATCCAGGGGGGGGGCAGGCCTACAATGAGCAGTTCTTC

V gene: TRBV5-5
D gene: TRBD1
clone size: few
J gene: TRBJ2-5
CDR3 protein: CASSLAGTVQETQYF
CDR3 DNA: TGTGCCAGCAGCTTGGCGGGGACAGTTCAAGAGACCCAGTACTTC

V gene: TRBV27
D gene: TRBD1
clone size: few
J gene: TRBJ1-1
CDR3 protein: CASSLSQGATEAFF
CDR3 DNA: TGTGCCAGCAGTTTATCGCAGGGGGCCACTGAAGCTTTCTTT

V gene: TRBV4-3
D gene: NA
clone size: NA
J gene: TRBJ2-3
CDR3 protein: CASSQDRHRADTQYF
CDR3 DNA: TGCGCCAGCAGCCAAGATAGGCACAGGGCAGATACGCAGTATTTT

V gene: TRBV3-1
D gene: NA
clone size: NA
J gene: TRBJ2-3
CDR3 protein: CASSQVQGRPDTQYF
CDR3 DNA: TGTGCCAGCAGCCAAGTTCAGGGGCGCCCAGATACGCAGTATTTT

V gene: TRBV28
D gene: NA
clone size: many
J gene: TRBJ2-3
CDR3 protein: CASSLIAEITDTQYF
CDR3 DNA: TGTGCCAGCAGTTTAATAGCGGAAATCACAGATACGCAGTATTTT

V gene: TRBV7-8
D gene: TRBD2
clone size: many
J gene: TRBJ2-1
CDR3 protein: CASSLKSSGEYNEQFF
CDR3 DNA: TGTGCCAGCAGCTTAAAATCTAGCGGGGAGTACAATGAGCAGTTCTTC

V gene: TRBV5-1
D gene: NA
clone size: few
J gene: TRBJ2-3
CDR3 protein: CASSEEGGPTDTQYF
CDR3 DNA: TGCGCCAGCAGCGAAGAGGGGGGGCCCACAGATACGCAGTATTTT

V gene: TRBV12-3/TRBV12-4
D gene: TRBD1
clone size: few
J gene: TRBJ1-1
CDR3 protein: CASSNTGVAEAFF
CDR3 DNA: TGTGCCAGCAGTAATACAGGGGTAGCTGAAGCTTTCTTT